This entry describes one T cell receptor (beta chain). Its antigen is not known. CDR1 MDHEN and CDR2 SYDVKM come from the germline V gene. With 6 bases clipped from V and 2 bases from J, the junction kept 2 bases outside the gene matches. The length of the CDR3 is 13 residues. This sample was included in a study of beta chain features in type 1 diabetes. Study outcomes and limitations: Researchers report that Type 1 diabetes patients had moderately but significantly shorter TCRB CDR3s across all four CD4+ subsets. Naive, central memory and regulatory TCRB repertoires appeared more similar among patients than healthy donors.

The isolated RNA, all of it, was reverse transcribed, so expressed TCRB transcripts were what got sequenced. The repertoire was sequenced with immunoSEQ multiplex PCR; TCRdb's copy has only in-frame clones and lacks some. The sample has some 330,000 clones; 10% to 15% are singletons. Sequenced: naive CD4+ T cells from blood. V and J are TRBV28 and TRBJ2-7; 9 nucleotides agree with TRBD2. The sequence was obtained from a woman aged 18-35 years with type 1 diabetes. The CDR3 region has the DNA TGTGCCAGCAGCCTAGCGGGGACCTACGAGCAGTACTTC. Amino acid sequence: CASSLAGTYEQYF.